The 9 T cell receptor beta chains reported below all come from one sample, sequenced in a study of T cells in localized non-small cell lung cancer. The method was immunoSEQ multiplex PCR; TCRdb's version includes in-frame clones alone and lacks a portion of them. In the table there are 30,000 to 35,000 clones, 93% of which are singletons. The specimen was peripheral blood, collected before any cancer treatment. Receptors were obtained from a female donor over 55 with stage I lung adenocarcinoma.

CDR3 in amino acids: CASSLPSGRRDTQYF. DNA for the CDR3: TGTGCCAGCAGCTTGCCTAGCGGGAGGCGGGATACGCAGTATTTT. The chain uses TRBV7-8 and TRBJ2-3, with 11 positions matching TRBD2. This CDR3 has 15 amino acids. Germline lookup yields CDR1 SGHVS and CDR2 FQNEAQ. V shed 3 bases, J shed 6 bases, and the junction held 5 bases outside the gene matches.

The chain couples TRBV6-6 to TRBJ1-1; D is possibly TRBD1 (5 bases). The CDR3 is 10 residues long. Per the germline V gene, CDR1 is MNHNY and CDR2 is SVGAGI (reference sequence). Trimming removed 5 bases from V and 11 bases from J, with 9 bases in between. CDR3 in DNA: TGTGCCAGCAGTCCCGGGACGGCTTTCTTT. Protein: CASSPGTAFF.

This chain connects TRBV6-1 to TRBJ1-1; D gene unclear. The CDR3 covers 13 residues. The V end was cut by 5 bases, the J end by 1 base, with 8 bases between. CDR1 is MNHNS, CDR2 SASEGT, per germline. CDR3 region: CASSKLENTEAFF. The CDR3 bases are TGTGCCAGCAGTAAGTTGGAGAACACTGAAGCTTTCTTT.

This clone is a singleton in its sample. The chain is built from TRBV18 and TRBJ2-1; a possible D gene is TRBD2 (5 bases). Germline values: CDR1 KGHSH, CDR2 LQKENI. The CDR3 contains 13 residues. Trimming took off 2 bases at V and 6 bases at J, with 8 bases between the two ends. CDR3 protein: CASSPYRGNEQFF. The CDR3 nucleotides read TGTGCCAGCTCACCATATCGGGGCAATGAGCAGTTCTTC.

The chain links TRBV30 to TRBJ1-2, with a tentative D call TRBD1 (5 bases). The CDR3 consists of 13 residues. Germline loops: CDR1 GTSNPN, CDR2 SVGIG (reference sequence). V shed 2 bases and J shed 5 bases, with 12 bases lying between them. As DNA, the CDR3 is TGTGCCTGGAGTCCCGGGACCCAATATGGCTACACCTTC. Its translation: CAWSPGTQYGYTF.

J is TRBJ1-2 and V is TRBV18; 8 positions agree with TRBD1. Germline assignment: CDR1 KGHSH and CDR2 LQKENI. The V segment lost 4 bases and the J segment 2 bases; nucleotides outside the gene matches: 3. CDR3 length: 14 residues. This chain's CDR3 is CASSQGQENYGYTF. CDR3 coding DNA: TGTGCCAGCTCACAGGGACAGGAGAACTATGGCTACACCTTC. The variable domain in full, completed from reference TRBV18 and TRBJ1-2, reads NAGVMQNPRHLVRRRGQEARLRCSPMKGHSHVYWYRQLPEEGLKFMVYLQKENIIDESGMPKERFSAEFPKEGPSILRIQQVVRGDSAAYFCASSQGQENYGYTFGSGTRLTVV.

The chain links TRBV30 to TRBJ2-1, with 7 bases matching TRBD1. V was pared by 1 base and J by 7 bases, with 16 bases of the junction left unmatched. Germline V gene data show CDR1 as GTSNPN and CDR2 as SVGIG (reference sequence). CDR3 size: 17 residues. DNA for the CDR3: TGTGCCTGGAGTGAATCTGGTCTAGGGGGCGCACGGAATGAGCAGTTCTTC. Protein: CAWSESGLGGARNEQFF.

J is TRBJ2-1 and V is TRBV19; 8 positions match TRBD2. J lost 6 bases, V lost 3 bases, and 4 bases had no gene match. CDR1 is LNHDA, CDR2 SQIVND, per germline (reference sequence). The CDR3 loop spans 14 amino acids. The CDR3 DNA reads as TGTGCCAGTAGTATTTCGGGGGGGAGCAATGAGCAGTTCTTC. It is translated as CASSISGGSNEQFF.

This sequence joins TRBV18 and TRBJ2-5; D may be TRBD1 (5 bases). From germline, CDR1 is KGHSH and CDR2 LQKENI. This CDR3 is built from 13 residues. Trimming removed 3 bases from V and 3 bases from J, with 8 bases in between. This CDR3 reads CASSPGLEETQYF. DNA for the CDR3: TGTGCCAGCTCACCGGGGCTAGAAGAGACCCAGTACTTC.